The present TCR beta chain was sequenced within a study of regulatory T cells in long-lasting Graves disease (dated by TCRdb to the early 2020s). Regarding the research as a whole: To count as having persistent Graves' disease, a patient had to have received antithyroid drug treatment for over 5 years with TSH receptor autoantibodies remaining persistently positive. Persistent Graves' disease patients in the clinical cohort had taken antithyroid drugs for 9.5 to 13 years on average. Peripheral blood TCR sequencing and RNA sequencing compared persistent Graves' disease patients with newly diagnosed Graves' disease patients. A total of around 35 samples were covered by TCR sequencing, comprising roughly 13 persistent and approximately 20 newly diagnosed Graves' disease patients. The study was registered as a clinical trial and conducted in China. Here is what the overall study found, with its caveats: Peripheral blood alone was examined, since thyroid tissue, which constituted the primary lesion, could not be accessed. Only the TCR beta chain was sequenced and analyzed. More public clonotypes were shared among persistent patients (about 2,800) than among newly diagnosed patients (roughly 960). As a limitation, the authors acknowledged that the small sample size may reduce accuracy. Persistent disease showed preferential use of TRBV28, TRBJ1-2 and TRBJ2-5, whereas newly diagnosed disease favored TRBV20-1 and TRBJ2-1. Compared with newly diagnosed patients, patients with persistent Graves' disease had lower TCR Shannon entropy and fewer highly expanded clones, which suggests clonal expansion.

The time point label here, explained by the study, means: persistent/refractory GD, antithyroid drugs over 5 years with positive TRAb. For both TCR sequencing and RNA sequencing, RNA was extracted from PBMCs in TRIzol. The diagnosis of Graves' disease followed American Thyroid Association guidelines. Recruitment of patients was carried out at an endocrinology department in Xi'an, China. Each patient gave roughly 8.4 milliliters of peripheral blood, collected in an EDTA anticoagulant tube. Ficoll Paque Plus density gradient separation was used to isolate PBMCs, and no further T cell sorting was performed. An Agilent 2100 Bioanalyzer and agarose gel were used to check RNA quality, and a NanoDrop 2000 was used to measure RNA concentration. On this clonotype: The clone's antigen remains unknown. The record has no base qualities; no much larger clone is one base away.

CDR1 DFQATT and CDR2 SNEGSKA are derived from the germline V gene (reference sequence). The junction carries 25 bases between V and J, which are trimmed by 3 bases and 5 bases respectively. The CDR3 runs 17 amino acids, cysteine and phenylalanine included. Only CDR3 DNA is held: 51 bases, read in frame from base 1. Library generation was performed with multiplex PCR. Sequencing used an Illumina HiSeq 4000. TCR beta libraries were built with iRepertoire HTBI primers and Arm-PCR amplification of CDR3 regions. Before sequencing, the PCR products went through gel purification. Processing in the source paper ran as follows. Gene usage analysis of CDR3 amino acid clonotypes used the roughly 62 TRBV and about 13 TRBJ segments found across samples. COPE and FqMerger were used to merge the filtered high-quality paired reads into contigs. Contigs were aligned with BLAST to IMGT TRBV, TRBD and TRBJ reference genes, and CDR3 was defined per IMGT. Highly expanded clones were defined as clonotypes with a frequency above 0.1%. Shannon entropy was used to measure repertoire diversity, and the Gini coefficient was used to measure V-J evenness. Clonotypes shared by more than one individual were considered public. TCRdb's own reprocessing of the public reads used fastp at Q25 and MiXCR and kept productive beta chains. Every distinct CDR3 protein forms one entry, paired with its most common genes and DNA. It is TCRdb's table, rather than the study itself, that gives the V and J calls and clone size. A total of 430,000 or so distinct CDR3 sequences appear in this sample, about 21% of them only once. The top ten clones comprise roughly an eighth of the sample.

The TCR sequence derives from a female donor with Graves disease. The sample was peripheral blood mononuclear cells (PBMCs), taken when the disease was refractory, from a patient treated with antithyroid drugs. Rearrangement joined TRBV20-1 to TRBJ1-1; matching of 5 bases hints at TRBD1 as the D gene. The CDR3 amino acid sequence is: CSASIGTLDTLGTEAFF. The sequence in DNA is TGCAGTGCTAGTATTGGGACCTTAGATACCCTTGGGACTGAAGCTTTCTTT.